The T cell receptor beta chain described here comes from a study of T cell repertoires in cytomegalovirus infection. Study details: TCR beta signatures that were public indicated CMV infection and matching HLA type.

General study findings and limits: In two of eight donors, the top clonotype was HLA-C-restricted CMV-specific.

The CDR3 spans 14 residues. CDR1 is LGHNA, CDR2 YSLEER, per germline. Trimming took off 4 bases at V and 5 bases at J, with 13 bases between the two ends. TCRdb itself ran the reads through MiXCR, one entry per CDR3 protein. Of hundreds of thousands of distinct CDR3 sequences listed, approximately 31% are singletons. Note on this clonotype: The antigen is undetermined.

Sequenced material: cultured CD8+ T cells from PBMCs, taken from culture after CMV antigen stimulation. The source is a human donor in good health (CMV status not recorded). Some clones in this sample may be carry-over from other donors' samples. The rearrangement links TRBV4-3 to TRBJ2-3; no firm D call. CDR3 DNA: TGCGCCAGCAGCCCCAATGCCCCAGGAGATACGCAGTATTTT. Protein product: CASSPNAPGDTQYF.